A single sample gave rise to the 24 T cell receptor beta chains below, sequenced in a study of blood T cells in healthy people across ages. Then a second PCR, running about 6 to 12 cycles, was carried out with a sample-barcoded 5' primer and a J-beta primer mix. TCRdb reanalysed the 5' RACE reads using MiXCR and keeps one entry per CDR3 protein. The sample includes 1.5 million to 2 million distinct CDR3 sequences, 35% to 50% of them seen just once. Sequencing input: blood. These receptors were obtained from a human donor in good health.

This clonotype showed up just once. The chain couples TRBV6-5 to TRBJ2-2; D is unclear. Germline CDR1 and CDR2: MNHEY and SVGAGI. With 7 bases removed from V and 0 bases from J, the gap between germline ends came to 15 bases. This CDR3 spans 16 amino acids. The CDR3 sequence is CASKPRKIANTGELFF. DNA for the CDR3: TGTGCCAGCAAACCACGTAAAATAGCGAACACCGGGGAGCTGTTTTTT.

The sample holds many counts of this clonotype. The genes are TRBV7-9 and TRBJ1-2, with D uncertain. Trimming cost V 7 bases and J 4 bases, with 16 bases left between them. The CDR3 sequence is 14 residues long. Germline V lookup: CDR1 SEHNR, CDR2 FQNEAQ (reference sequence). The CDR3 DNA reads TGTGCCAGCAACGACCTAACGGAAGGCTATGGCTACACCTTC. It specifies CASNDLTEGYGYTF.

This rearrangement joins TRBV11-2 to TRBJ1-2; no definite D call. The CDR3 is made up of 18 amino acids. Trimming cost V 4 bases and J 4 bases, with 25 bases left between them. Germline V lookup: CDR1 SGHAT, CDR2 FQNNGV. The CDR3 reads CASSSLKAPDRARYGYTF. Here the CDR3 DNA reads TGTGCCAGCAGCTCCCTTAAGGCCCCCGACCGTGCTCGCTATGGCTACACCTTC. The whole variable domain, remainder taken from reference TRBV11-2 and TRBJ1-2, is EAGVAQSPRYKIIEKRQSVAFWCNPISGHATLYWYQQILGQGPKLLIQFQNNGVVDDSQLPKDRFSAERLKGVDSTLKIQPAKLEDSAVYLCASSSLKAPDRARYGYTFGSGTRLTVV.

Turning to this clonotype: One end of the junction does not line up with germline, which may come from a read error. This chain uses TRBV2 with TRBJ2-1; possibly TRBD1 for D (5 bases). CDR3 length equals 15 residues. CDR1 is SNHLY and CDR2 is FYNNEI in the germline V gene. The CDR3: CASNSQGASHNEQFF. In nucleotides, the CDR3 is TGTGCCAGCAACTCCCAAGGGGCCTCCCACAATGAGCAGTTCTTC.

This chain links TRBV20-1 with TRBJ1-4; the D gene is possibly TRBD1 (6 bases). The V end lost 4 bases, the J end lost 7 bases, and 16 bases lay between the germline ends. The CDR3 runs 14 residues. Germline CDR1 is DFQATT and CDR2 is SNEGSKA (reference sequence). As DNA, the CDR3 is TGCAGTGCTAAGCTGGGGGGGCGGAGTGAAAAACTGTTTTTT. This gives the protein CSAKLGGRSEKLFF.

This clonotype was found once. The V call is TRBV6-6, the J call TRBJ1-1; D not certain. CDR3 size: 11 residues. The germline V gene encodes CDR1 MNHNY and CDR2 SVGAGI (reference sequence). The CDR3 sequence: CASVGGRRAFF. The CDR3 nucleotides are TGTGCTTCAGTCGGTGGCCGGAGGGCTTTCTTT.

This clonotype was found a few times. This chain connects TRBV28 to TRBJ2-5; 8 bases align to TRBD1. The CDR3 runs 16 residues. J gave up 1 base and V 3 bases, and 7 bases lay outside the gene matches. Germline CDR1 is MDHEN and CDR2 is SYDVKM. DNA of the CDR3: TGTGCCAGCAGTTTCGAGTCCAGGGGGCCCCAAGAGACCCAGTACTTC. It yields the protein CASSFESRGPQETQYF.

On this clonotype: The junction departs from the called germline gene at one end, perhaps through a read error. The rearrangement uses TRBV5-1 and TRBJ2-3; a possible D gene is TRBD2 (5 bases). The length of the CDR3 is 15 residues. The germline gives CDR1 SGHRS, CDR2 YFSETQ. The CDR3 region has the DNA TGCGCCAGCATCTTGGAGGTTTCCCCCACAGATACGCAGTATTTT. Protein: CASILEVSPTDTQYF.

This clonotype was counted between two and nine times. This sequence joins TRBV7-2 and TRBJ2-4; TRBD2 is a possible D gene (7 bases). The CDR3 has 14 amino acids. CDR1 is SGHTA, CDR2 FQGNSA, per germline. The V end was cut by 5 bases, the J end by 9 bases, with 17 bases between. Here the CDR3 DNA reads TGTGCCAGCAGCGCCCCGGGGGGCGCGGCCATTCAGTACTTC. Protein: CASSAPGGAAIQYF.

The rearrangement uses TRBV7-2 and TRBJ2-5; 10 nucleotides align to TRBD2. This CDR3 region has 18 residues. Germline CDR1 SGHTA, CDR2 FQGNSA. Trimming at V came to 5 bases and at J to 11 bases, leaving 23 bases not matched to a gene. Here the CDR3 DNA reads TGTGCCAGCAGCCCAGCGGTTAGCGGGGGGCACGACTACAATGAGCAGTACTTC. Residues: CASSPAVSGGHDYNEQYF.

This clonotype was detected a few times. V and J are TRBV9 and TRBJ1-5; TRBD1 might be the D (6 bases). CDR1 is SGDLS, CDR2 YYNGEE, per germline. This CDR3 has 15 residues. Trimming cost V 4 bases and J 6 bases, with 17 bases left between them. CDR3 in amino acids: CASSPYNREGQPQHF. DNA of the CDR3: TGTGCCAGCAGCCCCTACAACAGGGAGGGTCAGCCCCAGCATTTT.

This clonotype was seen only once. The chain has TRBV18 and TRBJ2-3, with TRBD2 matching 12 bases. The V gene's germline CDR1 is KGHSH and CDR2 LQKENI. The V segment lost 2 bases and the J segment 0 bases; nucleotides outside the gene matches: 6. This CDR3 spans 18 amino acids. The CDR3 spells CASSPIGLAGPSTDTQYF. In DNA, the CDR3 is TGTGCCAGCTCACCAATAGGACTAGCGGGGCCTAGCACAGATACGCAGTATTTT. Variable domain in full (rest from reference TRBV18 and TRBJ2-3): NAGVMQNPRHLVRRRGQEARLRCSPMKGHSHVYWYRQLPEEGLKFMVYLQKENIIDESGMPKERFSAEFPKEGPSILRIQQVVRGDSAAYFCASSPIGLAGPSTDTQYFGPGTRLTVL.

The chain links TRBV2 to TRBJ2-7; weak D call: TRBD2 (6 bases). The CDR3 consists of 13 residues. The germline CDR1 and CDR2 sequences are SNHLY and FYNNEI. V was cut by 8 bases and J by 6 bases, with 17 bases left in between. CDR3 nucleotide sequence: TGTGCCAGCTCGGATGGGGGGTATGGCGAGCAGTACTTC. Its protein is CASSDGGYGEQYF.

The rearrangement joins TRBV6-5 to TRBJ1-1; 7 bases fit TRBD1. The V gene end was trimmed by 8 bases and the J gene end by 0 bases; junction bases not matched to a gene: 18. The CDR3 is made up of 18 amino acids. Germline loops: CDR1 MNHEY, CDR2 SVGAGI. CDR3 nucleotide sequence: TGTGCCAGCGGTTTCGTTATAGGAGGGGGCCAAATGAACACTGAAGCTTTCTTT. This translates into CASGFVIGGGQMNTEAFF.

There are a few counts of this clonotype. The chain links TRBV6-1 to TRBJ1-2; a weak D match, TRBD1 (6 bases). Trimming took off 6 bases at V and 10 bases at J, with 24 bases between the two ends. The germline V gene has CDR1 MNHNS and CDR2 SASEGT. This CDR3 is 15 amino acids long. CDR3 nucleotides: TGTGCCAGCAGCGCCTACCAGGGGTCGGCTACTGACTACACCTTC. Translated: CASSAYQGSATDYTF.

The rearrangement uses TRBV6-5 and TRBJ2-1; weak D call: TRBD2 (6 bases). CDR3 length equals 13 residues. V gave up 6 bases and J gave up 10 bases, with 16 bases separating them. Germline values: CDR1 MNHEY, CDR2 SVGAGI. The CDR3 DNA sequence: TGTGCCAGCAGCCTGCTTGGAGGAGGGGAGCAGTTCTTC. Translated, it gives CASSLLGGGEQFF.

On this clonotype: At one boundary the junction diverges from the germline segment, which might be a read error. The chain employs TRBV5-6 and TRBJ1-2, with D possibly being TRBD1 (5 bases). CDR1 is SGHDT, CDR2 YYEEEE, per germline. The CDR3 sequence is 14 residues long. CDR3 in DNA: TGTGCTAGCAGCAGTATGCAGAGGGGCTATGGCTACACCTTC. It codes for CASSSMQRGYGYTF.

This clonotype was detected a few times. The chain is built from TRBV5-1 and TRBJ2-6; the D gene is possibly TRBD1 (5 bases). The CDR3 totals 20 residues. V was shortened by 4 bases and J by 0 bases, with 23 bases between the two germline ends. The V gene's germline CDR1 is SGHRS and CDR2 YFSETQ. The CDR3: CASSLFQRQFLSSGANVLTF. CDR3 DNA sequence: TGCGCCAGCAGCCTATTTCAAAGACAGTTCCTAAGCTCTGGGGCCAACGTCCTGACTTTC. Combining the CDR3 with reference TRBV5-1 and TRBJ2-6 gives the whole variable domain KAGVTQTPRYLIKTRGQQVTLSCSPISGHRSVSWYQQTPGQGLQFLFEYFSETQRNKGNFPGRFSGRQFSNSRSEMNVSTLELGDSALYLCASSLFQRQFLSSGANVLTFGAGSRLTVL.

This clonotype was detected a few times. The chain has TRBV13 and TRBJ1-2; 7 bases are shared with TRBD1. From germline, CDR1 is PRHDT and CDR2 FYEKMQ (reference sequence). The CDR3 consists of 14 residues. Trimming took 4 bases from V and 4 from J; bases not matched to a gene: 6. The CDR3 bases are TGTGCCAGCAGCTCGGGACAGCCCTCCTATGGCTACACCTTC. Protein product: CASSSGQPSYGYTF.

V is TRBV7-2 and J is TRBJ2-1; the D gene is possibly TRBD1 (5 bases). V was trimmed by 3 bases and J by 10 bases, leaving 13 bases between them. This CDR3 has 13 residues. Germline V CDR1 and CDR2: SGHTA, FQGNSA. In nucleotides, the CDR3 is TGTGCCAGCAGCTTTATTAAACAGGCCGAGCAGTTCTTC. Translated: CASSFIKQAEQFF.

V usage is TRBV27 and J usage is TRBJ1-5; D is uncertain. Germline loops: CDR1 MNHEY, CDR2 SMNVEV (reference sequence). Trimming removed 5 bases from V and 6 bases from J, with 11 bases in between. The CDR3 extends over 13 amino acids. The CDR3 protein is CASSSGVAQPQHF. In nucleotides, the CDR3 is TGTGCCAGCAGTAGCGGTGTGGCTCAGCCCCAGCATTTT.

This sequence joins TRBV28 and TRBJ1-5; no firm D call. Deletions cut 0 bases from V and 0 bases from J, with 6 bases between. The V gene's germline CDR1 is MDHEN and CDR2 SYDVKM. CDR3 length: 15 residues. CDR3 amino acids: CASSLWQNSNQPQHF. DNA of the CDR3: TGTGCCAGCAGTTTATGGCAAAATAGCAATCAGCCCCAGCATTTT.

This clonotype came up a few times. This chain links TRBV6-2 or TRBV6-3 with TRBJ2-7; 7 bases line up with TRBD2. V lost 8 bases and J lost 4; bases outside the gene matches: 8. The CDR3 is 13 amino acids. Germline CDR1 is MNHEY and CDR2 is SVGEGT. The CDR3 sequence is CASAWDYPYEQYF. CDR3 DNA sequence: TGTGCCAGCGCCTGGGACTATCCTTACGAGCAGTACTTC.

Comments on this clonotype: The germline gene is not matched at one end of the junction; a read error may be the cause. The genes are TRBV6-5 and TRBJ2-1, with 9 bases identical to TRBD1. The germline gives CDR1 MNHEY, CDR2 SVGAGI. The CDR3 runs 15 residues. CDR3 in amino acids: CAGSFGTGNKNEQFF. CDR3 coding DNA: TGTGCCGGCAGTTTCGGGACAGGGAATAAGAATGAGCAGTTCTTC.